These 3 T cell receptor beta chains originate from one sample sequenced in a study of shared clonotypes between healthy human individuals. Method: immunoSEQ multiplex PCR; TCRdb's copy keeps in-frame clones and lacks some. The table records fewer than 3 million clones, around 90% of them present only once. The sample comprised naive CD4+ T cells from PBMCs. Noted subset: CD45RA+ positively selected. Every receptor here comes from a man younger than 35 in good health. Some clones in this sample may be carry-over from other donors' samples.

CDR3 region: CASSLAEPTEQYF. CDR3 coding DNA: TGTGCCAGCAGCTTAGCGGAGCCGACCGAGCAGTACTTC. This chain links TRBV7-7 with TRBJ2-7, with D unresolved. Deletions cut 0 bases from V and 6 bases from J, with 9 bases between. The CDR3 extends over 13 amino acids. The germline V gene encodes CDR1 SSHAT and CDR2 FNYEAQ (reference sequence).

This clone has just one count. The CDR3 sequence: CASSIDRVGYGYTF. In nucleotides, the CDR3 is TGTGCCAGCTCCATAGACAGGGTTGGCTATGGCTACACCTTC. The chain uses TRBV18 and TRBJ1-2; 7 positions match TRBD1. Germline-derived CDR1 and CDR2 are KGHSH and LQKENI. The J segment lost 4 bases and the V segment lost 6 bases, leaving 8 bases of the junction unmatched. The CDR3 consists of 14 residues.

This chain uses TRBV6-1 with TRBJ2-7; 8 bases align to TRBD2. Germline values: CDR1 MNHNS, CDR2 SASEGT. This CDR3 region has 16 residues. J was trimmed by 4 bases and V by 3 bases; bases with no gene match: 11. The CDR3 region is CASSETGLAREYEQYF. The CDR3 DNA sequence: TGTGCCAGCAGTGAGACCGGACTAGCCAGGGAATACGAGCAGTACTTC.